Below are 2 T cell receptor beta chains sequenced from a single sample in a study of response to subunit inactivated influenza vaccine. TCRdb ran MiXCR on the RT-PCR reads and lists one entry per CDR3 protein. This sample has some 150,000 distinct CDR3 sequences; approximately 12% occur once, and the top ten carry roughly 29%. Separately, the same data were catalogued under a study of T cells expressing NK-cell markers. That investigation notes: It was by 5'RACE template switching with UMIs that TCR beta cDNA was made.

The source material was CD8+ T cells sorted from PBMCs, sampled approximately 13 days after vaccination. These receptors originate from a man between 45 and 60 years old who received an inactivated influenza vaccine.

This clonotype was observed a few times. This chain joins TRBV20-1 and TRBJ2-7; possible D gene TRBD2, 5 bases. Trimming removed 4 bases from V and 3 bases from J, with 16 bases in between. Germline V lookup: CDR1 DFQATT, CDR2 SNEGSKA (reference sequence). The CDR3 is 14 amino acids. In nucleotides, the CDR3 is TGCAGTGCTACCCCCGGCTGGACTTTCTACGAGCAGTACTTC. Amino acids: CSATPGWTFYEQYF.

About this clonotype: One junction end disagrees with the germline gene, perhaps due to a read error. The chain employs TRBV16 and TRBJ1-5; no definite D call. The germline CDR1 and CDR2 sequences are KGHSY and FQNENV. The CDR3 is 14 amino acids. The CDR3 region has the DNA TGTGCCAGCAGCCAATCGTTAAGGAATCAGCCCCAGCTTTTT. It is translated as CASSQSLRNQPQLF. The whole variable domain, remainder taken from reference TRBV16 and TRBJ1-5, is GEEVAQTPKHLVRGEGQKAKLYCAPIKGHSYVFWYQQVLKNEFKFLISFQNENVFDETGMPKERFSAKCLPNSPCSLEIQATKLEDSAVYFCASSQSLRNQPQLFGDGTRLSIL.